The present entry profiles one TCR beta chain with its context. Antigen: not known. On average approximately 90,000 T cells per donor were immunosequenced. Some clones are missing from TCRdb's copy, which holds only in-frame ones; the method was immunoSEQ multiplex PCR. The sample includes around 32,000 clones, approximately 94% of them seen just once. V dropped 4 bases and J dropped 0; count of bases not matched to a gene: 2. CDR3 length: 16 amino acids. Germline CDR1 reads GTSNPN; CDR2 reads SVGIG (reference sequence). These data come from a study of T cells in tuberculosis. Looking at the study overall: T cells were selected with CD1B tetramers loaded with glucose monomycolate. A South African cohort included IGRA-negative adolescents, latently infected IGRA-positive adolescents and adults with active tuberculosis.

Study-wide results and limits: Smaller alpha distances in active tuberculosis partly reflected shorter CDR3-alpha lengths.

Sequenced sample: PBMCs. The chain uses TRBV30 and TRBJ2-1; 14 bases are a match to TRBD2. The receptor's source is a donor aged 10 to 29 with latent tuberculosis or without tuberculosis infection. The CDR3 DNA follows: TGTGCCTGGACCGGGACTAGCGGGAGCTCCTACAATGAGCAGTTCTTC. The encoded protein is CAWTGTSGSSYNEQFF.